This is a list of T cell receptor beta chains from one sample in a study of T cells in Graves' hyperthyroidism and ophthalmopathy. TCRdb reanalysed the multiplex PCR reads using MiXCR and keeps one entry per CDR3 protein. This table holds about 590,000 distinct CDR3 sequences, approximately 14% found once. The sequencing sample was made of blood. Every receptor here comes from a woman aged 25 to 45 with Graves' hyperthyroidism. Each CDR3 is given with its conserved first and last residue. D genes are given only for firm matches. Rows may omit the clone size; those that give it use once, few, many or a size class.

J | size | D | V | CDR3 | DNA
TRBJ1-3 | - | - | TRBV7-2 | CASSRPGRGNTIYF | TGTGCCAGCAGCCGGCCGGGACGCGGAAACACCATATATTTT
TRBJ1-2 | many | - | TRBV30 | CAWSVMAGQGNYGYTF | TGTGCCTGGAGTGTCATGGCGGGACAAGGAAACTATGGCTACACCTTC
TRBJ2-7 | - | - | TRBV7-3 | CASSLTPALSYEQYF | TGTGCCAGCAGCTTAACCCCAGCTCTTTCCTACGAGCAGTACTTC
TRBJ1-6 | many | - | TRBV28 | CASSGGRGRNSPLHF | TGTGCCAGCAGCGGGGGACGGGGACGAAATTCACCCCTCCACTTT
TRBJ2-1 | many | - | TRBV28 | CASSIRGGAGHGEQFF | TGTGCCAGCAGTATCCGTGGGGGCGCGGGACACGGTGAGCAGTTCTTC
TRBJ1-1 | many | TRBD1 | TRBV12-5 | CASVLQGVGTEAFF | TGTGCTAGTGTTTTACAGGGGGTGGGCACTGAAGCTTTCTTT
TRBJ2-3 | many | TRBD2 | TRBV7-3 | CASSPISGAPADTQYF | TGTGCCAGCAGCCCGATTAGCGGGGCCCCGGCAGATACGCAGTATTTT
TRBJ2-7 | many | - | TRBV6-1 | CASSRTEWDTYEQYF | TGTGCCAGCAGTCGGACTGAATGGGACACCTACGAGCAGTACTTC
TRBJ2-1 | many | - | TRBV7-3 | CASSLTIYNEQFF | TGTGCCAGCAGCTTAACCATATACAATGAGCAGTTCTTC
TRBJ2-3 | few | - | TRBV7-2 | CASSFGGVRTDTQYF | TGTGCCAGCAGCTTTGGGGGAGTCAGAACAGATACGCAGTATTTT
TRBJ2-3 | many | - | TRBV7-3 | CASSLSVPDTQYF | TGTGCCAGCAGCTTAAGTGTTCCAGATACGCAGTATTTT
TRBJ1-5 | many | - | TRBV3-1 | CASSQEYRDQPQHF | TGTGCCAGCAGCCAAGAGTACAGGGATCAGCCCCAGCATTTT
TRBJ1-1 | - | TRBD1 | TRBV2 | CASSPDRSRMNTEAFF | TGTGCCAGCAGTCCGGACAGGTCTAGGATGAACACTGAAGCTTTCTTT
TRBJ1-5 | many | - | TRBV6-5 | CASSYPGQPQHF | TGTGCCAGCAGTTACCCGGGACAGCCCCAGCATTTT
TRBJ1-4 | - | - | TRBV7-3 | CASSSNLGEEKLFF | TGTGCCAGCAGCTCAAATTTGGGAGAGGAAAAACTGTTTTTT
TRBJ1-1 | - | - | TRBV30 | CAWGTGLNTEAFF | TGTGCCTGGGGAACAGGGTTAAACACTGAAGCTTTCTTT
TRBJ2-1 | - | TRBD1 | TRBV29-1 | CSVEATMGQGGFF | TGCAGCGTTGAAGCTACGATGGGACAGGGAGGGTTCTTC
TRBJ1-1 | few | TRBD1 | TRBV15 | CATSADRGRDTEAFF | TGTGCCACCAGCGCAGACAGGGGGAGGGACACTGAAGCTTTCTTT
TRBJ2-1 | few | TRBD1 | TRBV24-1 | CATSESPGQGSYNEQFF | TGTGCCACCAGTGAATCCCCCGGACAGGGCTCCTACAATGAGCAGTTCTTC
TRBJ2-1 | many | TRBD2 | TRBV20-1 | CSANSLAGAGNEQFF | TGCAGTGCTAATTCTCTAGCGGGAGCTGGCAATGAGCAGTTCTTC
TRBJ1-3 | many | - | TRBV7-2 | CASSPEAVAGTIYF | TGTGCCAGCAGCCCCGAGGCCGTCGCCGGGACCATATATTTT
TRBJ1-1 | - | - | TRBV27 | CASSIGAENTEAFF | TGTGCCAGCAGCATAGGGGCAGAGAACACTGAAGCTTTCTTT
TRBJ2-7 | many | - | TRBV6-1 | CASSTTGRNEQYF | TGTGCCAGCAGTACGACAGGGAGGAACGAGCAGTACTTC
TRBJ2-7 | - | TRBD2 | TRBV7-2 | CASSLTSTSGGREQYF | TGTGCCAGCAGCTTAACTTCTACTAGCGGGGGGAGGGAGCAGTACTTC
TRBJ2-3 | many | TRBD2 | TRBV6-1 | CASSPRVAGATSTDTQYF | TGTGCCAGCAGTCCCCGGGTAGCGGGTGCAACTAGCACAGATACGCAGTATTTT
TRBJ2-1 | few | TRBD1 | TRBV18 | CASSQAWDRGLYNEQFF | TGTGCCAGCTCACAGGCCTGGGACAGGGGGCTCTACAATGAGCAGTTCTTC
TRBJ1-2 | - | TRBD1 | TRBV5-1 | CASSTTGTANYGYTF | TGCGCCAGCAGCACCACCGGGACAGCCAACTATGGCTACACCTTC
TRBJ1-2 | many | TRBD1 | TRBV19 | CASSFGQALYGYTF | TGTGCCAGTAGTTTCGGACAGGCCCTCTATGGCTACACCTTC
TRBJ2-3 | few | TRBD2 | TRBV10-3 | CAISVGLAGVDTQYF | TGTGCCATCAGTGTGGGACTAGCGGGGGTAGATACGCAGTATTTT
TRBJ2-1 | - | - | TRBV5-4 | CASSLEELGYNEQFF | TGTGCCAGCAGCTTGGAAGAACTCGGCTACAATGAGCAGTTCTTC
TRBJ2-2 | few | - | TRBV7-3 | CASSLKVAGLDTGELFF | TGTGCCAGCAGCTTAAAGGTGGCAGGGTTGGACACCGGGGAGCTGTTTTTT
TRBJ1-4 | few | - | TRBV19 | CASSMVHPTNEKLFF | TGTGCCAGTAGTATGGTGCACCCAACTAATGAAAAACTGTTTTTT
TRBJ2-5 | few | TRBD1 | TRBV13 | CASSVRDRGFSQYF | TGTGCTAGCAGCGTCCGGGACAGAGGTTTTTCCCAGTACTTC
TRBJ1-5 | few | - | TRBV5-8 | CASSWDGNNQPQHF | TGTGCCAGCAGCTGGGACGGCAACAATCAGCCCCAGCATTTT
TRBJ1-6 | many | - | TRBV28 | CASRMRNSPLHF | TGTGCCAGCAGAATGAGGAATTCACCCCTCCACTTT
TRBJ1-5 | many | - | TRBV6-2/TRBV6-3 | CASRSGTVGNQPQHF | TGTGCCAGCAGATCCGGGACCGTGGGGAATCAGCCCCAGCATTTT
TRBJ2-5 | - | - | TRBV28 | CASSLKGGPLTTQETQYF | TGTGCCAGCAGTTTAAAAGGGGGACCTCTGACCACCCAAGAGACCCAGTACTTC
TRBJ2-7 | many | TRBD2 | TRBV20-1 | CSARLAGTREQYF | TGCAGTGCTAGACTAGCGGGAACTCGCGAGCAGTACTTC
TRBJ2-1 | few | TRBD2 | TRBV5-8 | CASSLGSLAGVFNEQFF | TGTGCCAGCAGCTTGGGATCACTAGCGGGAGTTTTCAATGAGCAGTTCTTC
TRBJ2-7 | few | TRBD1 | TRBV10-2 | CASSRTGWAFPGYEQYF | TGCGCCAGCAGCAGGACAGGGTGGGCATTCCCAGGGTACGAGCAGTACTTC
TRBJ2-7 | many | - | TRBV12-3/TRBV12-4 | CASSLAGANHEQYF | TGTGCCAGCAGTTTGGCGGGGGCGAATCACGAGCAGTACTTC
TRBJ2-3 | many | - | TRBV12-5 | CASGLPLRADTQYF | TGTGCTAGTGGTTTACCGTTACGGGCAGATACGCAGTATTTT
TRBJ2-3 | many | TRBD2 | TRBV11-2 | CASSLNPRASGTPDTQYF | TGTGCCAGCAGCTTAAATCCTCGGGCTAGCGGGACCCCAGATACGCAGTATTTT
TRBJ2-5 | few | - | TRBV11-3 | CASSLGRRSKETQYF | TGTGCCAGCAGCTTAGGGCGGCGCTCAAAAGAGACCCAGTACTTC
TRBJ1-2 | many | - | TRBV18 | CASSPGDGYTF | TGTGCCAGCTCACCAGGGGATGGCTACACCTTC
TRBJ2-3 | - | - | TRBV18 | CASSPQEGGTDTQYF | TGTGCCAGCTCACCTCAAGAAGGGGGCACAGATACGCAGTATTTT
TRBJ1-1 | - | - | TRBV7-8 | CVSSSQGTNTEAFF | TGTGTCAGCAGCTCACAGGGAACGAACACTGAAGCTTTCTTT
TRBJ2-3 | few | TRBD2 | TRBV29-1 | CSATLRLAGTDTQYF | TGCAGCGCCACCTTGCGGCTAGCGGGAACCGATACGCAGTATTTT
TRBJ2-2 | once | - | TRBV20-1 | CSASTGANTGELFF | TGCAGTGCTTCGACAGGAGCGAACACCGGGGAGCTGTTTTTT
TRBJ2-2 | many | - | TRBV20-1 | CSARGGTANTGELFF | TGCAGTGCGAGAGGCGGGACAGCGAACACCGGGGAGCTGTTTTTT
TRBJ2-3 | - | TRBD1 | TRBV27 | CASSSLGQGADTQYF | TGTGCCAGCAGCTCCCTGGGACAGGGGGCAGATACGCAGTATTTT
TRBJ1-5 | - | - | TRBV4-1 | CASSKEIGGHLGINQPQHF | TGCGCCAGCAGCAAAGAGATTGGGGGACACCTGGGGATCAATCAGCCCCAGCATTTT
TRBJ1-2 | - | TRBD1 | TRBV29-1 | CSVYLGQGMYNYGYTF | TGCAGCGTTTACCTCGGACAGGGCATGTATAACTATGGCTACACCTTC